These 31 T cell receptor beta chains were all obtained from the same sample, sequenced in a study of blood T cells in healthy people across ages (dated by TCRdb to between 2015 and 2017). Libraries came from 5' RACE. The sample was run on an Illumina HiSeq 2500. The second PCR ran for roughly 7 to 11 cycles and used a J-beta primer mix along with a sample-barcoded 5' primer. TCRdb reprocessing: public reads trimmed at Q25 with fastp, clones called with MiXCR, in-frame beta chains kept. Rows merge per CDR3 protein into single entries with the most common DNA and genes. A total of over a million distinct CDR3 sequences appear in this sample, under 30% of them only once. The ten largest account for approximately 0.75% of the sample. These sequences were also reported in another study, on T cells of mothers and their children.

The sequenced material came from blood. These receptors came from a girl aged 2-15 years in good health.

This clonotype showed up many times. The rearrangement joins TRBV12-3 or TRBV12-4 to TRBJ1-2; D may be TRBD1 (6 bases). The CDR3 extends over 12 amino acids. Trimming took off 6 bases at V and 5 bases at J, with 10 bases between the two ends. In DNA, the CDR3 is TGTGCCAGCAGGTTACAGGGTTATGGCTACACCTTC. This codes for CASRLQGYGYTF.

This clonotype was detected a few times. This chain uses TRBV7-6 with TRBJ1-4; D gene ambiguous. The CDR3 spans 14 residues. The germline V and J ends were trimmed by 2 bases and 4 bases, with 8 bases remaining between them. CDR1 is SGHVS and CDR2 is FNYEAQ in the germline V gene. CDR3 sequence reads: CASSLFQDNEKLFF. The CDR3 bases are TGTGCCAGCAGCTTATTCCAGGATAATGAAAAACTGTTTTTT.

The chain couples TRBV10-3 to TRBJ2-3, with D hard to call. The CDR3 is made up of 14 amino acids. Trimming cost V 0 bases and J 1 base, with 5 bases left between them. Germline values: CDR1 ENHRY, CDR2 SYGVKD. CDR3 in amino acids: CAISESWGTDTQYF. The CDR3 nucleotides are TGTGCCATCAGTGAGTCGTGGGGCACAGATACGCAGTATTTT.

This rearrangement joins TRBV12-3 or TRBV12-4 to TRBJ2-5; 8 nucleotides align to TRBD1. Trimming cost V 5 bases and J 4 bases; bases outside gene matches: 12. This CDR3 has 16 amino acids. The CDR3 DNA is TGTGCCAGCAGTACCCGACAGGGGTGGAGTCCAGAGACCCAGTACTTC. Amino acids: CASSTRQGWSPETQYF.

The V call is TRBV7-8, the J call TRBJ1-2, with TRBD1 matching over 12 bases. Trimming cost V 5 bases and J 9 bases; bases outside gene matches: 13. Per the germline V gene, CDR1 is SGHVS and CDR2 is FQNEAQ. The CDR3 covers 16 residues. The chain's CDR3 is CASSSTGTGGLFSYTF. CDR3 nucleotide sequence: TGTGCCAGCAGCAGTACCGGGACAGGGGGCCTCTTTAGCTACACCTTC.

The chain recombines TRBV6-6 with TRBJ2-7; 7 positions match TRBD2. CDR1 and CDR2 from the germline V gene are MNHNY and SVGAGI (reference sequence). Losses at the gene ends were 5 bases for V and 5 bases for J; bases not matched to a gene: 6. This CDR3 is 13 amino acids long. The DNA for the CDR3 is TGTGCCAGCAGTCGAGCGGGAATCGACGAGCAGTACTTC. Translating gives CASSRAGIDEQYF.

The CDR3 loop is CSARGRDSYTGELFF. Here the CDR3 DNA reads TGCAGTGCTAGAGGCCGGGACAGCTACACCGGGGAGCTGTTTTTT. This chain uses TRBV20-1 with TRBJ2-2; TRBD1 matches 7 bases. There are 15 residues in the CDR3. The V gene end was trimmed by 1 base and the J gene end by 3 bases; junction bases not matched to a gene: 5. Germline values: CDR1 DFQATT, CDR2 SNEGSKA (reference sequence).

V is TRBV28 and J is TRBJ2-1; D possibly corresponds to TRBD2 (6 bases). Germline V gives CDR1 MDHEN, CDR2 SYDVKM. The ends were cut back, 10 bases at V and 0 bases at J, with 13 bases in the middle. The CDR3 extends over 14 amino acids. CDR3: CATRAGTSYNEQFF. Here the CDR3 DNA reads TGTGCCACGAGGGCGGGAACCTCCTACAATGAGCAGTTCTTC. Filled out from reference TRBV28 and TRBJ2-1, the complete variable domain reads DVKVTQSSRYLVKRTGEKVFLECVQDMDHENMFWYRQDPGLGLRLIYFSYDVKMKEKGDIPEGYSVSREKKERFSLILESASTNQTSMYLCATRAGTSYNEQFFGPGTRLTVL.

The gene calls are TRBV7-8 and TRBJ2-7; possible D gene TRBD1, 5 bases. V lost 3 bases, J lost 3 bases, and 15 bases lay in between. This CDR3 contains 15 residues. Germline-derived CDR1 and CDR2 are SGHVS and FQNEAQ. DNA for the CDR3: TGTGCCAGCAGCTTGGGGCAGTCAGGTCGCTACGAGCAGTACTTC. Translating it yields CASSLGQSGRYEQYF. The full variable domain, in which reference TRBV7-8 and TRBJ2-7 provide the parts outside the CDR3, is GAGVSQSPRYKVAKRGQDVALRCDPISGHVSLFWYQQALGQGPEFLTYFQNEAQLDKSGLPSDRFFAERPEGSVSTLKIQRTQQEDSAVYLCASSLGQSGRYEQYFGPGTRLTVT.

This clonotype has only a few counts. This chain links TRBV7-9 with TRBJ2-6; possibly TRBD2 for D (5 bases). The V and J ends lost 7 bases and 4 bases respectively, with 8 bases between them. This CDR3 spans 13 amino acids. Germline CDR1 and CDR2: SEHNR and FQNEAQ (reference sequence). The CDR3, as DNA: TGTGCCAGCAACCCGGGAGGGGCCAACGTCCTGACTTTC. It encodes CASNPGGANVLTF.

This clonotype was picked up a small number of times. The DNA of the CDR3 is TGCAGTGCTAGAGCCGCGGGAGCGGGTGGATACTTC. Its protein product is CSARAAGAGGYF. J is TRBJ2-5 and V is TRBV20-1, with TRBD2 identical over 7 bases. CDR1 DFQATT and CDR2 SNEGSKA come from the germline V gene (reference sequence). The CDR3 runs to 12 residues. After removal of 1 base from V and 14 bases from J, the junction contained 10 bases not matched to a gene.

The chain couples TRBV5-6 to TRBJ2-7; TRBD1 matches 7 bases. The CDR3 has 14 residues. Germline CDR1 SGHDT, CDR2 YYEEEE. The V segment lost 2 bases and the J segment 6 bases; nucleotides outside the gene matches: 8. CDR3 nucleotide sequence: TGTGCCAGCAGCTTTAGGGCAGGGGGAGTCGAGCAGTACTTC. Translated: CASSFRAGGVEQYF. Based on the CDR3 plus reference TRBV5-6 and TRBJ2-7, the full variable domain is DAGVTQSPTHLIKTRGQQVTLRCSPKSGHDTVSWYQQALGQGPQFIFQYYEEEERQRGNFPDRFSGHQFPNYSSELNVNALLLGDSALYLCASSFRAGGVEQYFGPGTRLTVT.

The V gene is TRBV7-2, the J gene TRBJ2-5; no definite D call. The J call may be faulty, since TRBJ2-7 better matches the DNA end. Germline CDR1 reads SGHTA; CDR2 reads FQGNSA. CDR3 length: 15 residues. For the CDR3, the DNA is TGTGCCAGCAGCTTAGGCGCGGCGTCAGCCTACGAGCAGTACTTC. Amino acids: CASSLGAASAYEQYF.

The table lists this clonotype with a few counts. This chain joins TRBV7-2 and TRBJ2-7; D perhaps matches TRBD2 (6 bases). Looked up from germline, CDR1 is SGHTA and CDR2 is FQGNSA. This CDR3 region has 16 residues. Trimming removed 5 bases at V and 3 bases at J, with 20 bases between. CDR3 sequence reads: CASSPYEKTRNYEQYF. CDR3 bases: TGTGCCAGCAGCCCCTACGAGAAGACTAGAAACTACGAGCAGTACTTC.

The rearrangement joins TRBV20-1 to TRBJ1-2; 8 bases match TRBD1. Germline CDR1 and CDR2: DFQATT and SNEGSKA (reference sequence). J lost 4 bases, V lost 5 bases, and 18 bases had no gene match. The CDR3 length is 17 residues. CDR3 bases: TGCAGTGCTTTAGTAGCCCCTTATATTGGGACAGGCTATGGCTACACCTTC. Translation gives CSALVAPYIGTGYGYTF.

This chain connects TRBV29-1 to TRBJ2-7; TRBD2 matches at 12 bases. Unmatched junction bases numbered 9, after V lost 5 bases and J lost 4 bases. Germline CDR1 and CDR2: SQVTM and ANQGSEA. The CDR3 covers 15 residues. The CDR3 spells CSVNQGLAGFYEQYF. The CDR3 region has the DNA TGCAGCGTTAACCAGGGACTAGCGGGTTTTTACGAGCAGTACTTC.

There are a few counts of this clonotype. A read error may produce the germline difference seen at one junction end. J is TRBJ2-2 and V is TRBV28, with a tentative D call TRBD2 (5 bases). The germline gives CDR1 MDHEN, CDR2 SYDVKM. This CDR3 is built from 12 residues. DNA for the CDR3: TGTGCCAGCAGTTTAAGTACCGGGAAGCTGTTTTTT. As protein: CASSLSTGKLFF.

This clonotype was detected a few times. The chain carries TRBV4-2 and TRBJ2-5; no clear D gene. Germline CDR1 LGHNA, CDR2 YNFKEQ. Deletions cut 4 bases from V and 5 bases from J, with 17 bases between. The CDR3 sequence is 15 residues long. CDR3 nucleotide sequence: TGTGCCAGCAGCCCATACGGAGAGTCCGGGGAGACCCAGTACTTC. Its translation is CASSPYGESGETQYF.

This clonotype has just a few counts. The V call is TRBV5-1, the J call TRBJ2-7, with 9 bases identical to TRBD1. Germline-derived CDR1 and CDR2 are SGHRS and YFSETQ. Trimming removed 0 bases from V and 2 bases from J; junction bases left unmatched: 3. The CDR3 has 15 residues. The CDR3 loop reads CASSLDGTGTYEQYF. The CDR3 coding sequence is TGCGCCAGCAGCTTGGACGGGACAGGGACCTACGAGCAGTACTTC.

V usage is TRBV29-1 and J usage is TRBJ1-4; 7 nucleotides line up with TRBD1. Losses at the gene ends were 4 bases for V and 8 bases for J; bases not matched to a gene: 7. The germline V gene has CDR1 SQVTM and CDR2 ANQGSEA. This CDR3 region has 13 residues. The CDR3 bases are TGCAGCGTTGGGAAGGGGGCCGGAGAAAAACTGTTTTTT. Translated: CSVGKGAGEKLFF.

This clonotype was counted between two and nine times. The CDR3 spells CASSQSGVDYNEQFF. The CDR3 bases are TGTGCCAGCAGCCAGAGCGGGGTCGACTACAATGAGCAGTTCTTC. The gene calls are TRBV3-1 and TRBJ2-5, with 7 bases fitting TRBD2. Near its end, the DNA agrees better with TRBJ2-1, so the J call may be wrong. CDR3 length equals 15 residues. Germline V gene data show CDR1 as LGHDT and CDR2 as YNNKEL (reference sequence).

A few counts support this clonotype. The chain links TRBV12-3 or TRBV12-4 to TRBJ2-7, with D perhaps matching TRBD1 (6 bases). Trimming cost V 8 bases and J 3 bases, with 20 bases left between them. This CDR3 contains 15 residues. DNA of the CDR3: TGTGCCAGCGAGGGTGTGAGGGACATGCTCTACGAGCAGTACTTC. Translated: CASEGVRDMLYEQYF.

This clonotype appeared a few times. The CDR3 is CASSEGVEKLFF. Here the CDR3 DNA reads TGTGCCAGCTCTGAAGGGGTGGAAAAACTGTTTTTT. The chain has TRBV18 and TRBJ1-4; D is perhaps TRBD1 (5 bases). Trimming left V 6 bases short and J 8 bases short, with 10 bases between. The CDR3 has 12 amino acids. Germline V gene data show CDR1 as KGHSH and CDR2 as LQKENI.

This clonotype was seen a handful of times. This chain uses TRBV7-9 with TRBJ1-5; D gene ambiguous. CDR3 length: 12 amino acids. The germline gives CDR1 SEHNR, CDR2 FQNEAQ (reference sequence). Trimming left V 5 bases short and J 4 bases short, with 6 bases between. The CDR3 protein is CASSIGNQPQHF. The CDR3 nucleotides are TGTGCCAGCAGCATCGGTAATCAGCCCCAGCATTTT.

This clonotype was observed a handful of times. The chain joins TRBV20-1 to TRBJ2-7; D ambiguous. There are 13 residues in the CDR3. Germline CDR1 is DFQATT and CDR2 is SNEGSKA (reference sequence). Trimming took off 3 bases at V and 0 bases at J, with 9 bases between the two ends. The DNA of the CDR3 is TGCAGTGCTAGGCCCGGTGCCTCCTACGAGCAGTACTTC. Translation: CSARPGASYEQYF.

This clonotype was recorded a few times. The junction departs from the called germline gene at one end, perhaps through a read error. V gene TRBV6-5 combines with J gene TRBJ2-5, with TRBD1 as a possible D gene (6 bases). Germline CDR1 and CDR2: MNHEY and SVGAGI. CDR3 length equals 14 residues. The CDR3 DNA sequence: TGTGCCAGCAGTTACGGGGGCCCCGTCTACGAGCAGCACTTC. It codes for CASSYGGPVYEQHF.

The sample holds a few counts of this clonotype. J is TRBJ1-2 and V is TRBV12-3 or TRBV12-4; D gene ambiguous. Trimming removed 3 bases at V and 8 bases at J, with 13 bases between. This CDR3 has 13 amino acids. This CDR3 is CASSLGLGNGYTF. The CDR3 DNA follows: TGTGCCAGCAGTTTGGGCCTCGGGAACGGCTACACCTTC.

The chain employs TRBV7-3 and TRBJ1-2; D remains ambiguous. The CDR3 totals 13 residues. Germline CDR1 reads SGHTA; CDR2 reads FQGTGA. Trimming removed 5 bases at V and 8 bases at J, with 15 bases between. CDR3 loop: CASSAGRFGGYTF. In DNA form, the CDR3 reads TGTGCCAGCAGCGCAGGACGGTTCGGAGGCTACACCTTC. The entire variable domain, with the rest obtained from reference TRBV7-3 and TRBJ1-2, is as follows: GAGVSQTPSNKVTEKGKYVELRCDPISGHTALYWYRQSLGQGPEFLIYFQGTGAADDSGLPNDRFFAVRPEGSVSTLKIQRTERGDSAVYLCASSAGRFGGYTFGSGTRLTVV.

This clonotype was recorded a few times. V is TRBV28 and J is TRBJ2-1, with D possibly matching TRBD2 (6 bases). The CDR3 length is 12 residues. V was cut by 5 bases and J by 10 bases, with 12 bases left in between. From germline, CDR1 is MDHEN and CDR2 SYDVKM. The DNA of the CDR3 is TGTGCCAGCAGTAGGGACTGGGCCGAGCAGTTCTTC. Protein: CASSRDWAEQFF.

CDR3 DNA sequence: TGTGCCAGCAGCGACTGGCGGGAGACCCAGTACTTC. This sequence encodes CASSDWRETQYF. This rearrangement joins TRBV11-2 to TRBJ2-5; D is uncertain. The ends were cut back, 5 bases at V and 5 bases at J, with 9 bases in the middle. This CDR3 spans 12 amino acids. Germline CDR1 is SGHAT and CDR2 is FQNNGV.

This clonotype was seen more than once but under ten times. The chain links TRBV5-1 to TRBJ2-7; D unclear. Germline loops: CDR1 SGHRS, CDR2 YFSETQ. The V end lost 1 base, the J end lost 5 bases, and 10 bases lay between the germline ends. This CDR3 has 13 amino acids. CDR3 loop: CASSLRSLHEQYF. The CDR3 region has the DNA TGCGCCAGCAGCTTGCGGTCCCTCCACGAGCAGTACTTC.